This TCR beta chain derives from a study of T cell changes during pregnancy in multiple sclerosis (dated by TCRdb to the late 2010s). Background on the whole study: In women with multiple sclerosis, the researchers looked at how the T cell repertoire shifted as pregnancy progressed.

Library creation used the immunoSEQ multiplex PCR assay. In TCRdb, the immuneACCESS table is reduced to in-frame sequences with V and J assigned. These tables do not hold every clone; where another copy was compared, an unresolved V gene accounts for under half, and the others remain unexplained. The sample contains about 76,000 clones, 93% of them found a single time. Roughly 2.5% of the sample belongs to the ten largest clones. Comment on this clone: This receptor's antigen is unknown. Its ends do not fully match the called genes, so a read error is possible.

Reading from cysteine to phenylalanine, the CDR3 counts 13 amino acids. Left in the record is the CDR3 DNA by itself, 39 bases read in frame from the first base. CDR1 and CDR2 were assigned from the germline V gene (reference sequence) as SSHAT and FNYEAQ. The chain is made from TRBV7-7 and TRBJ2-7; TRBD2 is perhaps the D gene, given 5 matching bases. Specimen: peripheral blood, collected in the second trimester of pregnancy. The TCR originated in a female donor with multiple sclerosis, enrolled in a pregnancy study. DNA sequence: TGTGCTAGCAGCTTCGGGGAAGGCTACGAGCAGTACTTC. This translates into CASSFGEGYEQYF.